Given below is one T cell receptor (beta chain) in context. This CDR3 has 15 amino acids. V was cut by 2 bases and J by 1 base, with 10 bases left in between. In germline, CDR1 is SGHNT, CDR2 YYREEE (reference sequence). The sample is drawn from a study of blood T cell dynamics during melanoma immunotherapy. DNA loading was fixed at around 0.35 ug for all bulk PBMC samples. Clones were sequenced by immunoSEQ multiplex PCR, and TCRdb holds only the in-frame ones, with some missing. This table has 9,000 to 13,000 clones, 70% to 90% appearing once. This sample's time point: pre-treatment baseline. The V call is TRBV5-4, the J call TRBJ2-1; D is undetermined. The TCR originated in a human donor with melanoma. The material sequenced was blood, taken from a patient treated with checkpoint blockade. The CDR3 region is CASSFRLDSYNEQFF. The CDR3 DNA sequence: TGTGCCAGCAGCTTCCGACTGGATTCCTACAATGAGCAGTTCTTC.